The 7 T cell receptor beta chains below all came from one sample that was sequenced in a study of OX40 agonist ivuxolimab in advanced cancers. Clones were sequenced by immunoSEQ multiplex PCR, and TCRdb holds only the in-frame ones, with some missing. The sample contains more than 85,000 clones, roughly 90% of which appear only once. The sample here was CD4+ or CD8+ T cells sorted from blood, taken in a trial of the OX40 agonist ivuxolimab. These receptors originate from an adult with an advanced solid tumor such as melanoma, head and neck, liver or kidney cancer.

Written as DNA, the CDR3 is TGTGCCAGCAGCTTAGGACTAGCGGGCACAGATACGCAGTATTTT. It encodes CASSLGLAGTDTQYF. This chain links TRBV7-9 with TRBJ2-3; 9 bases map to TRBD2. V lost 1 base and J lost 1; bases outside the gene matches: 0. Germline CDR1 and CDR2: SEHNR and FQNEAQ (reference sequence). This CDR3 has 15 residues.

This chain uses TRBV6-1 with TRBJ1-1; D might be TRBD1 (5 bases). The CDR3 runs 13 residues. The ends were cut back, 2 bases at V and 4 bases at J, with 8 bases in the middle. Germline V gene sequence: CDR1 MNHNS, CDR2 SASEGT. The CDR3 loop is CASSESDSTEAFF. Here the CDR3 DNA reads TGTGCCAGCAGTGAATCAGACAGCACTGAAGCTTTCTTT.

The chain joins TRBV5-1 to TRBJ2-1; D is unclear. CDR1 SGHRS and CDR2 YFSETQ come from the germline V gene. The CDR3 extends over 16 amino acids. Trimming stripped 1 base from V and 6 bases from J, with 17 bases between. The CDR3, as DNA: TGCGCCAGCAGCTTGCCCGCCCCCCAAGGGCCCAATGAGCAGTTCTTC. This sequence encodes CASSLPAPQGPNEQFF.

This clone came up a few times. The chain couples TRBV27 to TRBJ2-6; tentative D call: TRBD2 (5 bases). Germline CDR1 reads MNHEY; CDR2 reads SMNVEV (reference sequence). The CDR3 totals 17 residues. V was cut by 3 bases and J by 0 bases, with 12 bases left in between. The CDR3 bases are TGTGCCAGCAGTTTCTGGTCGGGGAGCTCTGGGGCCAACGTCCTGACTTTC. It translates to CASSFWSGSSGANVLTF.

The gene calls are TRBV7-2 and TRBJ2-7; the match to TRBD1 covers 11 bases. V lost 5 bases, J lost 0 bases, and 3 bases stayed unmatched. This CDR3 is 15 amino acids long. From germline, CDR1 is SGHTA and CDR2 FQGNSA. The CDR3: CASSRGTGGSYEQYF. The CDR3, as DNA: TGTGCCAGCAGCAGAGGGACAGGGGGCTCCTACGAGCAGTACTTC.

This clone is a singleton in its sample. The chain is built from TRBV4-3 and TRBJ1-2; D uncertain. V was clipped by 0 bases and J by 4 bases, with 6 bases between them. The CDR3 contains 13 residues. Per the germline V gene, CDR1 is LGHNA and CDR2 is YSLEER. The CDR3 bases are TGCGCCAGCAGCCAAGATGGTCTCTATGGCTACACCTTC. Translation: CASSQDGLYGYTF.

The chain is built from TRBV7-9 and TRBJ2-3; 10 positions agree with TRBD1. Germline V lookup: CDR1 SEHNR, CDR2 FQNEAQ (reference sequence). Trimming at V came to 10 bases and at J to 2 bases, leaving 9 bases not matched to a gene. This CDR3 is built from 15 residues. CDR3 loop: CATQGGTGVTDTQYF. CDR3 DNA: TGTGCCACCCAAGGAGGGACAGGGGTCACAGATACGCAGTATTTT.